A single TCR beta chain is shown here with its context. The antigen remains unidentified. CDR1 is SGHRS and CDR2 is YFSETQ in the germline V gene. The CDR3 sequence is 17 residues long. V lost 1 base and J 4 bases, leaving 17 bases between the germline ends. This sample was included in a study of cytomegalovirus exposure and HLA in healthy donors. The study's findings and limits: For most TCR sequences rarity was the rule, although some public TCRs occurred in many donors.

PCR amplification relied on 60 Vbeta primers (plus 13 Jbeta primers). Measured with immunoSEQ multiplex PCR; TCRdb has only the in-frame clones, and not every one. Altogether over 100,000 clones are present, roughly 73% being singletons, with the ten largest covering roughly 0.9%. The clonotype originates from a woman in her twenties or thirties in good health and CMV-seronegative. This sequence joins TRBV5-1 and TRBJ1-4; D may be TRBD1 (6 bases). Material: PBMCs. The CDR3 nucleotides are TGCGCCAGCAGCTTGCCCTCAATACAGGGTCTTAATGAAAAACTGTTTTTT. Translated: CASSLPSIQGLNEKLFF.